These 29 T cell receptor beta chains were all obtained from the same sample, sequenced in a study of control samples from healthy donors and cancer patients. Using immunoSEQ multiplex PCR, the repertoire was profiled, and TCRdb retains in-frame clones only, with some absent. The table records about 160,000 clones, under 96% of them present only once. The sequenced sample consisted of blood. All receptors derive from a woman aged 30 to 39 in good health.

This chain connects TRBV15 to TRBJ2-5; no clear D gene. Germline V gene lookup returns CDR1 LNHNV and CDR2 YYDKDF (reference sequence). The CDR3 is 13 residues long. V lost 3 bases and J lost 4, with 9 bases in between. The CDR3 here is CATSSRTGETQYF. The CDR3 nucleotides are TGTGCCACCAGCAGCAGGACGGGAGAGACCCAGTACTTC.

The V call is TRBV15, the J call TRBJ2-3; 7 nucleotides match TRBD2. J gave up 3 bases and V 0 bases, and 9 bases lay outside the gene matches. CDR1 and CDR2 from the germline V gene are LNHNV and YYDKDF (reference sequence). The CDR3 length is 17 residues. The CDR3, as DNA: TGTGCCACCAGCAGAGATCGGGCTAGCGGAGTGACAGATACGCAGTATTTT. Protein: CATSRDRASGVTDTQYF.

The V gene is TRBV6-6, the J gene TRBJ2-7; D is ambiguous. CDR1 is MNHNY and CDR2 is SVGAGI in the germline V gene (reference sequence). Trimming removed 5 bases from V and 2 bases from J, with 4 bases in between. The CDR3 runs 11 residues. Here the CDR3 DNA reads TGTGCCAGCAGTACGGCCTACGAGCAGTACTTC. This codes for CASSTAYEQYF.

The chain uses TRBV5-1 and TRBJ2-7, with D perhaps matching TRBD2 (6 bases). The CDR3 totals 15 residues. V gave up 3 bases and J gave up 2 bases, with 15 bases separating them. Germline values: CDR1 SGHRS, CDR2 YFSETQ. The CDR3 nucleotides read TGCGCCAGCAGCTCCCGCGCGGGACCGCCCTACGAGCAGTACTTC. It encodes CASSSRAGPPYEQYF. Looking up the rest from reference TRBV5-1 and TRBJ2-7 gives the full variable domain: KAGVTQTPRYLIKTRGQQVTLSCSPISGHRSVSWYQQTPGQGLQFLFEYFSETQRNKGNFPGRFSGRQFSNSRSEMNVSTLELGDSALYLCASSSRAGPPYEQYFGPGTRLTVT.

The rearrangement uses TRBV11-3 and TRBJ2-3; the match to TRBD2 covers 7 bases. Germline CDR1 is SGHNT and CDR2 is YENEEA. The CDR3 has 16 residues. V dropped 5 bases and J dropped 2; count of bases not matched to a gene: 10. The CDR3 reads CASSPGEGGITDTQYF. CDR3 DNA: TGTGCCAGCAGCCCCGGGGAGGGCGGGATCACAGATACGCAGTATTTT.

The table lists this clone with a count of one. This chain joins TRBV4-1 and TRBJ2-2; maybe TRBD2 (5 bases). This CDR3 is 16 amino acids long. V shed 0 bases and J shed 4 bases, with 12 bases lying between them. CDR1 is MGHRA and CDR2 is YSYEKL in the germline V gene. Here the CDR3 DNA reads TGCGCCAGCAGCCAAGAGCGTCGGGGTGGCACCGGGGAGCTGTTTTTT. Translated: CASSQERRGGTGELFF.

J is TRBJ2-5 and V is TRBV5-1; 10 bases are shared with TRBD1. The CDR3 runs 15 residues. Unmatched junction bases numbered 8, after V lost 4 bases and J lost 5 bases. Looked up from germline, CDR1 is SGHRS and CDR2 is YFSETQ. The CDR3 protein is CASSIPGQGTETQYF. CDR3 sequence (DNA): TGCGCCAGCAGCATCCCGGGACAGGGGACGGAGACCCAGTACTTC.

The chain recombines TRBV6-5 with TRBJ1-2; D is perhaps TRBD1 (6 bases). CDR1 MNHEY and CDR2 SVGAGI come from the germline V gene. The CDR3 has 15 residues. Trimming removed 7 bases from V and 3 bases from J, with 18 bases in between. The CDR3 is CASTPHLGGDYGYTF. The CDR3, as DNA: TGTGCCAGCACTCCCCACCTGGGGGGCGACTATGGCTACACCTTC.

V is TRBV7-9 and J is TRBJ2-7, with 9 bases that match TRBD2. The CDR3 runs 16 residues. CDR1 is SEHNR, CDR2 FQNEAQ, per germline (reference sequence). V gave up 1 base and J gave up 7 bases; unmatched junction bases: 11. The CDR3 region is CASSLGGSGSVDEQYF. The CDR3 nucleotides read TGTGCCAGCAGCTTAGGGGGTAGCGGGAGTGTGGATGAGCAGTACTTC. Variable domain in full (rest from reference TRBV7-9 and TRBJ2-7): DTGVSQNPRHKITKRGQNVTFRCDPISEHNRLYWYRQTLGQGPEFLTYFQNEAQLEKSRLLSDRFSAERPKGSFSTLEIQRTEQGDSAMYLCASSLGGSGSVDEQYFGPGTRLTVT.

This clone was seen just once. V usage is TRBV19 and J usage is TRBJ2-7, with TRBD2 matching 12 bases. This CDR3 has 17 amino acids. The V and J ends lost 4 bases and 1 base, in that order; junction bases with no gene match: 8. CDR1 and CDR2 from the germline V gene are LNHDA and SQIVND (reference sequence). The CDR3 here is CASSRGTSGRKSYEQYF. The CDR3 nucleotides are TGTGCCAGTAGTAGGGGAACTAGCGGGAGGAAGTCCTACGAGCAGTACTTC. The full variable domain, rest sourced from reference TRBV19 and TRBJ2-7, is DGGITQSPKYLFRKEGQNVTLSCEQNLNHDAMYWYRQDPGQGLRLIYYSQIVNDFQKGDIAEGYSVSREKKESFPLTVTSAQKNPTAFYLCASSRGTSGRKSYEQYFGPGTRLTVT.

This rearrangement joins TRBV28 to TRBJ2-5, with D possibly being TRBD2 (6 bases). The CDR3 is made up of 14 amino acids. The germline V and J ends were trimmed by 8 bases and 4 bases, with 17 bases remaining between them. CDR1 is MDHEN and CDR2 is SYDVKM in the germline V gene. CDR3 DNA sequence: TGTGCCAGCGGCGCTCAGGGAGGTTTAGAGACCCAGTACTTC. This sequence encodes CASGAQGGLETQYF.

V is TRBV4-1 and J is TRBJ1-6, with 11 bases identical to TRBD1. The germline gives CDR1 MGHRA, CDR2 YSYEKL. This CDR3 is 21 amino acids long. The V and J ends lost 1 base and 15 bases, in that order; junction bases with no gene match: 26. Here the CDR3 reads CASSQGRPGQGVPPLLPDLHF. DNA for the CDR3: TGCGCCAGCAGCCAAGGACGGCCGGGACAGGGGGTGCCCCCCTTACTCCCTGACCTCCACTTT.

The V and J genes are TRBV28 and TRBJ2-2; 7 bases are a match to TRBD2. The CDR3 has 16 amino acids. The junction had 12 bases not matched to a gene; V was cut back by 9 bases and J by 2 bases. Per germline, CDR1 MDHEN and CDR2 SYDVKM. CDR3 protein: CARKGLSGKNTGELFF. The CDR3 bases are TGTGCCAGAAAAGGACTCAGCGGGAAAAACACCGGGGAGCTGTTTTTT.

The CDR3 spells CASSLPGRGNTEAFF. For the CDR3, the DNA is TGTGCCAGCAGCCTTCCGGGACGGGGGAACACTGAAGCTTTCTTT. The chain is built from TRBV5-4 and TRBJ1-1; D may be TRBD1 (5 bases). CDR3 length: 15 amino acids. Trimming took 4 bases from V and 1 from J, leaving 14 bases between them. Germline-derived CDR1 and CDR2 are SGHNT and YYREEE (reference sequence).

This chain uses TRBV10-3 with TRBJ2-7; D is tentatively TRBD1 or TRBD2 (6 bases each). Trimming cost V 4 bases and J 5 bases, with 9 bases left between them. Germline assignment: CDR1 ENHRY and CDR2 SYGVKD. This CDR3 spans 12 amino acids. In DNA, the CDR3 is TGTGCCATCAGTGTAGGGGGGCACGAGCAGTACTTC. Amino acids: CAISVGGHEQYF.

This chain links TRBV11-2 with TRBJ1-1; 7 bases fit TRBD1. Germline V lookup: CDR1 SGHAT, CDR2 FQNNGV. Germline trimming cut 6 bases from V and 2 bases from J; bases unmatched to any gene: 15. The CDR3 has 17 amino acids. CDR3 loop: CASSSHRGQRINTEAFF. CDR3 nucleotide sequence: TGTGCCAGCAGTTCACACCGGGGACAGAGAATAAACACTGAAGCTTTCTTT. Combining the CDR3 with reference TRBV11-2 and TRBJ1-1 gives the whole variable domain EAGVAQSPRYKIIEKRQSVAFWCNPISGHATLYWYQQILGQGPKLLIQFQNNGVVDDSQLPKDRFSAERLKGVDSTLKIQPAKLEDSAVYLCASSSHRGQRINTEAFFGQGTRLTVV.

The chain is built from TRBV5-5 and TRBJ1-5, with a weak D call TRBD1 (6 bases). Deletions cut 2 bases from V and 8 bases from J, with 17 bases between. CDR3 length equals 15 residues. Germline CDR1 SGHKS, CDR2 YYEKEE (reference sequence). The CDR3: CASSLQWGALEPQHF. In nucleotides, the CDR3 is TGTGCCAGCAGCTTACAATGGGGGGCCCTGGAGCCCCAGCATTTT.

The CDR3 DNA sequence: TGTGCCAGCAGCGAGAGTGACCATCGCAATCAGCCCCAGCATTTT. Protein: CASSESDHRNQPQHF. The rearrangement joins TRBV9 to TRBJ1-5; D gene uncertain. CDR3 size: 15 residues. Germline-derived CDR1 and CDR2 are SGDLS and YYNGEE. Trimming pared 3 bases from V and 2 bases from J, leaving 12 bases between.

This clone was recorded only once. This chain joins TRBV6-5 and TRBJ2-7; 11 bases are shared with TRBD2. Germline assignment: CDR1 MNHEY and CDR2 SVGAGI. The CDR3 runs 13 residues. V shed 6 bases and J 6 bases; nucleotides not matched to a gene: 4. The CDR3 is CASSGLAGIEQYF. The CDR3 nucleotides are TGTGCCAGCAGCGGACTAGCGGGCATCGAGCAGTACTTC.

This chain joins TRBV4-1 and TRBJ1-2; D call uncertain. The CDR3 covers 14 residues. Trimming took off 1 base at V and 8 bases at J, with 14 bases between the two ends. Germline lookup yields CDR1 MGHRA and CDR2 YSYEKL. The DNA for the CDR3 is TGCGCCAGCAGCCAAGTGTGGCAGAAGGACGGCTACACCTTC. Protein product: CASSQVWQKDGYTF.

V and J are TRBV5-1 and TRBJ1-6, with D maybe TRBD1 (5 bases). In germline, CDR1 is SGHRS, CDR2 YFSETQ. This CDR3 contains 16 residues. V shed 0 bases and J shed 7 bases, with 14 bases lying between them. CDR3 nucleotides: TGCGCCAGCAGCTTGGAGGGGCAGAGAGCGAATTCACCCCTCCACTTT. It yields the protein CASSLEGQRANSPLHF.

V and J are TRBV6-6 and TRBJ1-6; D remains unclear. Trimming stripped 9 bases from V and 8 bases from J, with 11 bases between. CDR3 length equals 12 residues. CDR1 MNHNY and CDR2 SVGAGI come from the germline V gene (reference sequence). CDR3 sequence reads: CARIPGDSPLHF. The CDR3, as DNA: TGTGCCAGAATTCCCGGGGATTCACCCCTCCACTTT.

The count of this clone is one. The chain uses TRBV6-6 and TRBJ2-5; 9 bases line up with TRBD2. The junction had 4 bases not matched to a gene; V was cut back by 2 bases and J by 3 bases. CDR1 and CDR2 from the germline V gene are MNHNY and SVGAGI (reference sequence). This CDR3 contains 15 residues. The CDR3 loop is CASSYRRLAEETQYF. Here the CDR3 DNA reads TGTGCCAGCAGTTACCGGCGACTAGCGGAAGAGACCCAGTACTTC.

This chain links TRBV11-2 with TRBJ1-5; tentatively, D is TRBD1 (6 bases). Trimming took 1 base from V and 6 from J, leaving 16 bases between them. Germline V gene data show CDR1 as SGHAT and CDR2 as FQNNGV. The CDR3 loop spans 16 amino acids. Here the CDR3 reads CASSLVFGGRVQPQHF. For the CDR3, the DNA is TGTGCCAGCAGCTTAGTCTTTGGGGGGCGCGTTCAGCCCCAGCATTTT.

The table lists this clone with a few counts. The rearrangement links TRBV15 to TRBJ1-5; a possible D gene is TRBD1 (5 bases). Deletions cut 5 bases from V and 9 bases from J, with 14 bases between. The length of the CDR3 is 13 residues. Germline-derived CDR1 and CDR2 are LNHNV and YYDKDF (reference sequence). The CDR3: CATSQSRARPQHF. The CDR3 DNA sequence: TGTGCCACCAGCCAATCCAGGGCACGGCCCCAGCATTTT.

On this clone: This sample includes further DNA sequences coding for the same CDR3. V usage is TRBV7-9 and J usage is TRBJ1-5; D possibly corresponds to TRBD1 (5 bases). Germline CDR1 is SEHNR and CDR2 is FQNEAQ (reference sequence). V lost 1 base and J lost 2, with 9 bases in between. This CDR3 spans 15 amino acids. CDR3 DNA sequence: TGTGCCAGCAGCTTAGACGGGGGGGGCAATCAGCCCCAGCATTTT. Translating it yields CASSLDGGGNQPQHF. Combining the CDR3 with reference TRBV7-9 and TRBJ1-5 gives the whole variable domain DTGVSQNPRHKITKRGQNVTFRCDPISEHNRLYWYRQTLGQGPEFLTYFQNEAQLEKSRLLSDRFSAERPKGSFSTLEIQRTEQGDSAMYLCASSLDGGGNQPQHFGDGTRLSIL.

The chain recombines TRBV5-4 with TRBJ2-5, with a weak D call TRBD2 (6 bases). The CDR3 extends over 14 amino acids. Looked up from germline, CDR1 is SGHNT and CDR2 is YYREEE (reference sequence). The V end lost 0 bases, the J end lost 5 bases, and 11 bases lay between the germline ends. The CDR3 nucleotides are TGTGCCAGCAGCTTGGGGGGGGTCTCGGAGACCCAGTACTTC. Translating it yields CASSLGGVSETQYF.

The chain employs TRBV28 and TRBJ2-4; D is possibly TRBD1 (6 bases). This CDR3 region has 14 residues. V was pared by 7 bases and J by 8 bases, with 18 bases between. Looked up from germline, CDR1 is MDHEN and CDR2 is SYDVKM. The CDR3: CASTEGQGYYIQYF. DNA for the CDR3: TGTGCCAGCACTGAGGGGCAGGGGTATTACATTCAGTACTTC.

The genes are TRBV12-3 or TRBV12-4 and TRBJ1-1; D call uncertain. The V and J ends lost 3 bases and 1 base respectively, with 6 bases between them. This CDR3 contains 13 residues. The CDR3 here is CASSFIGNTEAFF. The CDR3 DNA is TGTGCCAGCAGTTTCATTGGGAACACTGAAGCTTTCTTT.